Listed here are 8 T cell receptor beta chains from one sample, sequenced in a study of blood T cell repertoires in COVID-19. The data were produced by immunoSEQ multiplex PCR, yet TCRdb's version contains in-frame clones alone and is incomplete. The sample shows around 380,000 clones, around 87% of them seen only once. The sample was PBMCs or T cells enriched from blood (not recorded which). The source is a man aged 30-40 years who had recovered from COVID-19.

V is TRBV6-1 and J is TRBJ1-2, with D maybe TRBD1 (5 bases). The ends were cut back, 3 bases at V and 6 bases at J, with 11 bases in the middle. The length of the CDR3 is 13 residues. CDR1 is MNHNS and CDR2 is SASEGT in the germline V gene. The CDR3 DNA reads as TGTGCCAGCAGTGATCGGACACGCGATGGCTACACCTTC. It encodes CASSDRTRDGYTF.

This chain connects TRBV18 to TRBJ2-2, with D tentatively TRBD1 (6 bases). The CDR3 runs to 13 residues. Germline V gene sequence: CDR1 KGHSH, CDR2 LQKENI. V was clipped by 6 bases and J by 6 bases, with 11 bases between them. The CDR3 sequence is CASSTGRPGELFF. The CDR3 DNA sequence: TGTGCCAGCTCGACAGGACGACCCGGGGAGCTGTTTTTT.

V and J are TRBV5-1 and TRBJ2-5, with 9 bases fitting TRBD1. The V segment lost 2 bases and the J segment 4 bases; nucleotides outside the gene matches: 6. Per the germline V gene, CDR1 is SGHRS and CDR2 is YFSETQ. The CDR3 is 15 amino acids. CDR3 residues: CASSFGTGYPETQYF. In nucleotides, the CDR3 is TGCGCCAGCAGCTTTGGGACAGGGTATCCAGAGACCCAGTACTTC.

The chain has TRBV29-1 and TRBJ1-2; no clear D. The V end lost 5 bases, the J end lost 4 bases, and 14 bases lay between the germline ends. Germline CDR1 is SQVTM and CDR2 is ANQGSEA. The CDR3 is made up of 13 amino acids. In DNA, the CDR3 is TGCAGCGTTCTAGTCGGGGAAGGCTATGGCTACACCTTC. Protein product: CSVLVGEGYGYTF. The full variable domain, in which reference TRBV29-1 and TRBJ1-2 provide the parts outside the CDR3, is SAVISQKPSRDICQRGTSLTIQCQVDSQVTMMFWYRQQPGQSLTLIATANQGSEATYESGFVIDKFPISRPNLTFSTLTVSNMSPEDSSIYLCSVLVGEGYGYTFGSGTRLTVV.

This clone was seen a few times. This chain links TRBV7-2 with TRBJ2-1; 7 bases are a match to TRBD2. Germline V CDR1 and CDR2: SGHTA, FQGNSA. CDR3 size: 14 residues. V trimming: 5 bases; J trimming: 6 bases; junction bases outside the gene matches: 7. The CDR3 nucleotides are TGTGCCAGCAGCACCCCCGGACTAGGCAATGAGCAGTTCTTC. Protein product: CASSTPGLGNEQFF.

The V call is TRBV5-1, the J call TRBJ2-3, with D perhaps matching TRBD1 (5 bases). The CDR3 covers 15 residues. V lost 0 bases to trimming and J lost 0 bases, with 8 bases between them. From germline, CDR1 is SGHRS and CDR2 YFSETQ. The CDR3 region is CASSLGAGSTDTQYF. The CDR3 bases are TGCGCCAGCAGCTTGGGGGCAGGGAGCACAGATACGCAGTATTTT.

V and J are TRBV27 and TRBJ1-5; TRBD1 is a possible D gene (6 bases). The length of the CDR3 is 18 residues. Germline V gene sequence: CDR1 MNHEY, CDR2 SMNVEV (reference sequence). The V and J ends lost 2 bases and 5 bases respectively, with 22 bases between them. The CDR3 here is CASSLEYSAMGAHQPQHF. The CDR3 bases are TGTGCCAGCAGTTTAGAGTATTCAGCTATGGGGGCTCATCAGCCCCAGCATTTT.

In its sample, this clone was seen once. V gene TRBV12-3 or TRBV12-4 combines with J gene TRBJ1-1; tentative D call: TRBD1 (6 bases). Between the trimmed V and J ends, which lost 4 bases and 10 bases, there was a span of 16 bases. The CDR3 has 13 amino acids. This CDR3 reads CASSWTDSGVAFF. CDR3 DNA: TGTGCCAGCAGTTGGACGGATTCAGGGGTAGCTTTCTTT.